One and the same sample provided the 21 T cell receptor beta chains below, sequenced in a study of blood T cells in healthy people across ages. Alongside a J-beta primer mix, a sample-barcoded 5' primer served in a second PCR lasting 7 to 11 cycles. MiXCR, applied by TCRdb to the 5' RACE reads, yields one record per CDR3 protein. The sample lists nearly 800,000 distinct CDR3 sequences; roughly 25% were seen once. The same data also went into a second study, on T cells of mothers and their children.

The source material was blood. These receptors all stem from a boy aged 10-17 years in good health.

The gene calls are TRBV12-3 or TRBV12-4 and TRBJ2-1, with D unclear. Trimming shortened V by 8 bases and J by 3 bases, and 5 bases separated the two germline ends. This CDR3 region has 11 residues. For the CDR3, the DNA is TGTGCCAGCTACGACTACAATGAGCAGTTCTTC. Translation: CASYDYNEQFF.

A few counts support this clonotype. J is TRBJ1-1 and V is TRBV28; 12 bases fit TRBD1. CDR3 length: 14 residues. V trimming: 6 bases; J trimming: 3 bases; junction bases outside the gene matches: 2. The germline CDR1 and CDR2 sequences are MDHEN and SYDVKM. The CDR3 DNA reads TGTGCCAGCAGGGGACAGGGGGCGGACACTGAAGCTTTCTTT. It is translated as CASRGQGADTEAFF. Full variable domain (missing parts from reference TRBV28 and TRBJ1-1): DVKVTQSSRYLVKRTGEKVFLECVQDMDHENMFWYRQDPGLGLRLIYFSYDVKMKEKGDIPEGYSVSREKKERFSLILESASTNQTSMYLCASRGQGADTEAFFGQGTRLTVV.

The chain is built from TRBV5-6 and TRBJ2-5; 7 nucleotides line up with TRBD1. From germline, CDR1 is SGHDT and CDR2 YYEEEE. The V segment lost 4 bases and the J segment 1 base; nucleotides outside the gene matches: 7. This CDR3 has 15 residues. DNA for the CDR3: TGTGCCAGCAGCGCAACAGGGGAGTCCCAAGAGACCCAGTACTTC. This sequence encodes CASSATGESQETQYF.

The chain has TRBV12-5 and TRBJ1-1; no firm D call. Trimming left V 7 bases short and J 0 bases short, with 3 bases between. In germline, CDR1 is LGHNT, CDR2 FRNRAP. The CDR3 is 11 residues long. For the CDR3, the DNA is TGTGCTAGTGCCCTGAACACTGAAGCTTTCTTT. As protein: CASALNTEAFF.

This clonotype was seen only a few times. The rearrangement joins TRBV5-1 to TRBJ2-3; TRBD2 is a possible D gene (5 bases). CDR1 is SGHRS and CDR2 is YFSETQ in the germline V gene. The CDR3 has 14 amino acids. Trimming removed 2 bases at V and 0 bases at J, with 7 bases between. In DNA, the CDR3 is TGCGCCAGCAGCTTTAGGACTAGCACAGATACGCAGTATTTT. Protein: CASSFRTSTDTQYF. Combining the CDR3 with reference TRBV5-1 and TRBJ2-3 gives the whole variable domain KAGVTQTPRYLIKTRGQQVTLSCSPISGHRSVSWYQQTPGQGLQFLFEYFSETQRNKGNFPGRFSGRQFSNSRSEMNVSTLELGDSALYLCASSFRTSTDTQYFGPGTRLTVL.

The genes are TRBV27 and TRBJ2-1; either TRBD1 or TRBD2 may supply D (5 bases each). Trimming stripped 5 bases from V and 5 bases from J, with 16 bases between. The CDR3 has 15 residues. Per the germline V gene, CDR1 is MNHEY and CDR2 is SMNVEV (reference sequence). The CDR3: CASSDLGSGHNEQFF. The DNA for the CDR3 is TGTGCCAGCAGTGACCTCGGGTCGGGGCACAATGAGCAGTTCTTC.

The CDR3 DNA is TGTGCCAGCAGCTATGGGACAGGGCCTAACTATGGCTACACCTTC. This gives the protein CASSYGTGPNYGYTF. J is TRBJ1-2 and V is TRBV3-1, with 9 bases matching TRBD1. Unmatched junction bases numbered 4, after V lost 5 bases and J lost 0 bases. CDR1 and CDR2 from the germline V gene are LGHDT and YNNKEL (reference sequence). The CDR3 contains 15 residues. Together with reference TRBV3-1 and TRBJ1-2, the CDR3 gives the full variable domain: DTAVSQTPKYLVTQMGNDKSIKCEQNLGHDTMYWYKQDSKKFLKIMFSYNNKELIINETVPNRFSPKSPDKAHLNLHINSLELGDSAVYFCASSYGTGPNYGYTFGSGTRLTVV.

The gene calls are TRBV29-1 and TRBJ2-1; no firm D call. The V end was cut by 6 bases, the J end by 3 bases, with 3 bases between. The CDR3 consists of 10 residues. Germline V gives CDR1 SQVTM, CDR2 ANQGSEA. CDR3 nucleotides: TGCAGCGTCAACTACAATGAGCAGTTCTTC. Translation gives CSVNYNEQFF.

The chain combines TRBV2 with TRBJ2-2; D not certain. This CDR3 region has 14 residues. V dropped 4 bases and J dropped 2 bases, with 8 bases sitting between them. From germline, CDR1 is SNHLY and CDR2 FYNNEI. The CDR3 loop is CASSVRVNTGELFF. As DNA, the CDR3 is TGTGCCAGCAGTGTTCGGGTAAACACCGGGGAGCTGTTTTTT.

This clonotype was detected only a few times. This chain's CDR3 is CASSRDRGAAGYTF. The CDR3 DNA sequence: TGTGCCAGCAGTCGTGACAGGGGAGCTGCTGGCTACACCTTC. The V gene is TRBV28, the J gene TRBJ1-2; 8 positions agree with TRBD1. Germline CDR1 and CDR2: MDHEN and SYDVKM. With V trimmed by 5 bases and J by 7 bases, 9 bases remained unmatched. CDR3 length: 14 amino acids.

This chain uses TRBV6-4 with TRBJ2-3; D is perhaps TRBD1 (5 bases). Germline V gene lookup returns CDR1 MRHNA and CDR2 SNTAGT. Trimming left V 0 bases short and J 3 bases short, with 7 bases between. This CDR3 contains 14 residues. CDR3 nucleotide sequence: TGTGCCAGCAGTGACTCGAAGGGGACAGATACGCAGTATTTT. Its translation is CASSDSKGTDTQYF.

The CDR3 protein is CASAWGGGVTQYF. Here the CDR3 DNA reads TGTGCCAGCGCGTGGGGGGGTGGAGTTACGCAGTATTTT. The rearrangement uses TRBV6-5 and TRBJ2-3, with TRBD2 matching 7 bases. Germline assignment: CDR1 MNHEY and CDR2 SVGAGI. The CDR3 length is 13 residues. The trim removed 8 bases at V and 8 bases at J, leaving 10 bases unmatched.

This rearrangement joins TRBV11-2 to TRBJ2-1; TRBD2 matches 7 bases. Germline assignment: CDR1 SGHAT and CDR2 FQNNGV. Unmatched junction bases numbered 10, after V lost 10 bases and J lost 4 bases. The CDR3 has 14 amino acids. The CDR3 is CAIPGGEAYNEQFF. The CDR3 DNA reads as TGTGCCATCCCTGGGGGGGAAGCTTACAATGAGCAGTTCTTC.

The gene calls are TRBV20-1 and TRBJ2-1; D gene unclear. Per the germline V gene, CDR1 is DFQATT and CDR2 is SNEGSKA (reference sequence). The CDR3 runs to 15 residues. V was pared by 3 bases and J by 0 bases, with 12 bases between. The CDR3 spells CSARGKGSSYNEQFF. DNA for the CDR3: TGCAGTGCTAGGGGAAAGGGTAGCTCCTACAATGAGCAGTTCTTC.

This clonotype has a handful of counts. The chain links TRBV20-1 to TRBJ2-2; 8 nucleotides match TRBD1. This CDR3 spans 16 amino acids. Germline V gene lookup returns CDR1 DFQATT and CDR2 SNEGSKA (reference sequence). Unmatched junction bases numbered 9, after V lost 0 bases and J lost 6 bases. The CDR3 nucleotides are TGCAGTGCTAGAGATCCAGGGGGCGCTTATTCCGGGGAGCTGTTTTTT. This translates into CSARDPGGAYSGELFF.

The chain recombines TRBV5-6 with TRBJ1-5; 11 bases line up with TRBD1. V shed 4 bases, J shed 5 bases, and the junction held 8 bases outside the gene matches. Germline CDR1 and CDR2: SGHDT and YYEEEE. The CDR3 loop spans 16 amino acids. Here the CDR3 DNA reads TGTGCCAGCAGCGTGATGGACAGGGGGCGAGATCAGCCCCAGCATTTT. Amino acid sequence: CASSVMDRGRDQPQHF.

This clonotype was seen a few times. The genes are TRBV7-9 and TRBJ2-1; no clear D. The DNA end lines up better with TRBJ2-5; the J call may be wrong. This CDR3 region has 14 residues. Germline values: CDR1 SEHNR, CDR2 FQNEAQ (reference sequence). CDR3 sequence (DNA): TGTGCCAGCAGCCAAACCGGAAGGAGAGAGACCCAGTACTTC. This gives the protein CASSQTGRRETQYF.

This clonotype was counted only a few times. CDR3 in amino acids: CASSSQAVSTDTQYF. The CDR3 DNA is TGTGCCAGCAGTTCTCAGGCTGTTAGCACAGATACGCAGTATTTT. The J gene is TRBJ2-3, the V gene TRBV12-3 or TRBV12-4, with unresolved D. This CDR3 comprises 15 residues. The V end was cut by 4 bases, the J end by 0 bases, with 11 bases between.

The chain uses TRBV20-1 and TRBJ2-7; a weak D match, TRBD1 (6 bases). This CDR3 comprises 13 residues. With 3 bases removed from V and 1 base from J, the gap between germline ends came to 10 bases. The germline V gene has CDR1 DFQATT and CDR2 SNEGSKA (reference sequence). The CDR3: CSARGHLSYEQYF. Written as DNA, the CDR3 is TGCAGTGCTAGGGGACACCTTTCCTACGAGCAGTACTTC.

There are a few counts of this clonotype. The chain couples TRBV3-1 to TRBJ2-5; TRBD2 aligns across 10 bases. The better agreement between TRBJ2-1 and the DNA end casts doubt on the J call. The CDR3 has 15 amino acids. The germline V gene has CDR1 LGHDT and CDR2 YNNKEL (reference sequence). The CDR3 protein is CASSQEGLAYNEQFF. In DNA form, the CDR3 reads TGTGCCAGCAGCCAAGAGGGACTAGCGTACAATGAGCAGTTCTTC.

This clonotype turned up a few times. The chain is built from TRBV2 and TRBJ2-5, with 9 bases aligning to TRBD1. CDR1 is SNHLY and CDR2 is FYNNEI in the germline V gene. This CDR3 has 15 residues. The V and J ends lost 7 bases and 4 bases, in that order; junction bases with no gene match: 10. The CDR3 sequence: CASTGWGQGTETQYF. CDR3 in DNA: TGTGCCAGCACCGGATGGGGACAGGGCACAGAGACCCAGTACTTC.